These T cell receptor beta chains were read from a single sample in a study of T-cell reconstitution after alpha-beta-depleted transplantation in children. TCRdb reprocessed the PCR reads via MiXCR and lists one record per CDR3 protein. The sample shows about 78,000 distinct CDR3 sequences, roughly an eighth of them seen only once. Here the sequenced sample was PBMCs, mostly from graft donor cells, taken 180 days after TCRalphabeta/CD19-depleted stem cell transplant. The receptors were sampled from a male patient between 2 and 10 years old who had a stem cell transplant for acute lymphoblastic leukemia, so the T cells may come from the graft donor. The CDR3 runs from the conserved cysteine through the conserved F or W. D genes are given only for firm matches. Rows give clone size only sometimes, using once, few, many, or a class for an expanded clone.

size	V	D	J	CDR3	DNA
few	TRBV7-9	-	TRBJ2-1	CASSPIIEQFF	TGTGCCAGCAGCCCGATCATTGAGCAGTTCTTC
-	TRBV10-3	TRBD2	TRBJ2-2	CAIRGLRDTGELFF	TGTGCCATCAGGGGACTACGGGACACCGGGGAGCTGTTTTTT
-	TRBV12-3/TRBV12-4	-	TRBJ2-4	CASSLGHRPTAKNIQYF	TGTGCCAGCAGTTTAGGTCATCGCCCCACAGCCAAAAACATTCAGTACTTC
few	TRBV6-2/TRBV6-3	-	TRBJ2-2	CASKRAGELFF	TGTGCCAGCAAGAGGGCCGGGGAGCTGTTTTTT
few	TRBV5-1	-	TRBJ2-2	CASSFWTVSTGELFF	TGCGCCAGCAGCTTTTGGACGGTTTCAACCGGGGAGCTGTTTTTT
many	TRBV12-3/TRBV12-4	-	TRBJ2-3	CASSLDLSTDTQYF	TGTGCCAGCAGTTTAGATCTGTCCACAGATACGCAGTATTTT
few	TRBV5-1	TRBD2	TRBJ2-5	CASSLNSGKETQYF	TGCGCCAGCAGCTTGAATAGCGGGAAGGAGACCCAGTACTTC
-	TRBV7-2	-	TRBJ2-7	CASSLALGGSLSYEQYF	TGTGCCAGCAGCTTAGCGCTGGGGGGAAGCCTCTCCTACGAGCAGTACTTC
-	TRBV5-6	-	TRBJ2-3	CASSLVRDTQYF	TGTGCCAGCAGCTTGGTGAGAGATACGCAGTATTTT
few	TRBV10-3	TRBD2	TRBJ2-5	CATWDYPQETQYF	TGTGCCACCTGGGACTACCCCCAAGAGACCCAGTACTTC
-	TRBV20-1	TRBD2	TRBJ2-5	CSARGGLGATQYF	TGCAGTGCTAGAGGGGGACTAGGTGCGACCCAGTACTTC
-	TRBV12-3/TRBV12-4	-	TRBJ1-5	CASSWSGGSAQHF	TGTGCCAGCAGTTGGTCCGGAGGGTCGGCCCAGCATTTT
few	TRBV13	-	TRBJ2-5	CASSPRKARKTQYF	TGTGCCAGCAGCCCCCGGAAGGCCAGGAAGACCCAGTACTTC
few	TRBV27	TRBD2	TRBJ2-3	CASSFAGVDTQYF	TGTGCCAGCAGCTTCGCGGGGGTAGATACGCAGTATTTT
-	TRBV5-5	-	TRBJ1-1	CASSSLLGGFFTEAFF	TGTGCCAGCAGCTCCCTCCTTGGGGGCTTCTTCACTGAAGCTTTCTTT
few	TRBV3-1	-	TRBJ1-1	CASSQDWAGVTEAFF	TGTGCCAGCAGCCAAGATTGGGCAGGGGTAACTGAAGCTTTCTTT
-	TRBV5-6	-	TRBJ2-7	CASSLEGGPPSEQYF	TGTGCCAGCAGCTTGGAAGGTGGGCCCCCCAGCGAGCAGTACTTC
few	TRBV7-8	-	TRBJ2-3	CASSHWRRGPRTDTQYF	TGTGCCAGCAGCCACTGGAGGAGGGGGCCGCGGACAGATACGCAGTATTTT
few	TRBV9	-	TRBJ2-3	CASSQGLDTQYF	TGTGCCAGCAGCCAAGGCCTGGATACGCAGTATTTT
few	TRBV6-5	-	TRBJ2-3	CASSRGTDTQYF	TGTGCCAGCAGTCGAGGGACAGATACGCAGTATTTT
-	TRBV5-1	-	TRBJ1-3	CASSPRDTKFSGNTIYF	TGCGCCAGCAGCCCCCGGGACACCAAGTTCTCTGGAAACACCATATATTTT
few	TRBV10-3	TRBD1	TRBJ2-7	CAIRGQGARRGEQYF	TGTGCCATCAGGGGACAGGGGGCTCGTCGGGGGGAGCAGTACTTC
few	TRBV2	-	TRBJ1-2	CASSENSNYGYTF	TGTGCCAGCAGTGAAAACAGTAACTATGGCTACACCTTC
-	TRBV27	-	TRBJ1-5	CASSFQYAGPQHF	TGTGCCAGCAGTTTCCAGTATGCGGGGCCCCAGCATTTT
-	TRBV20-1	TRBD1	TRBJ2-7	CSALDRVPYEQYF	TGCAGTGCTCTGGACAGGGTGCCCTACGAGCAGTACTTC
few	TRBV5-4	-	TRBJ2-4	CASSSYDGAKNIQYF	TGTGCCAGCAGCTCCTATGATGGGGCCAAAAACATTCAGTACTTC
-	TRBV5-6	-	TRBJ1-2	CASSLDTLYGYTF	TGTGCCAGCAGCTTGGATACCCTCTATGGCTACACCTTC
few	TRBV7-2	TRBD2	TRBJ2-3	CASSLGTSGGTQYF	TGTGCCAGCAGCTTAGGTACTAGCGGGGGAACGCAGTATTTT
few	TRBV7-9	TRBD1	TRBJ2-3	CASSRLDRGGDTQYF	TGTGCCAGCAGCCGCCTCGACAGGGGTGGTGATACGCAGTATTTT
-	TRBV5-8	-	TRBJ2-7	CARQEDRPYEQYF	TGTGCCCGCCAAGAAGACAGACCCTACGAGCAGTACTTC
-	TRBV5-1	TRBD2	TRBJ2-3	CASSSTSGTIDTQYF	TGCGCCAGCAGCTCAACTAGCGGGACGATAGATACGCAGTATTTT
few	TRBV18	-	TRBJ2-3	CASSQLPGRSTDTQYF	TGTGCCAGCTCCCAGTTGCCGGGACGAAGCACAGATACGCAGTATTTT
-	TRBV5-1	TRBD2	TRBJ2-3	CASSLQQTSGATDTQYF	TGCGCCAGCAGCTTACAACAGACTAGCGGGGCCACAGATACGCAGTATTTT
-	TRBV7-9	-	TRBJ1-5	CASSLGAGGISNQPQHF	TGTGCCAGCAGCTTAGGGGCCGGTGGGATAAGCAATCAGCCCCAGCATTTT
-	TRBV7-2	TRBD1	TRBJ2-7	CASSTRDRGEQYF	TGTGCCAGCAGCACCCGGGACAGGGGAGAGCAGTACTTC
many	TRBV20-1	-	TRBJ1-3	CSEVARRPGNTIYF	TGCAGTGAAGTAGCGAGGAGGCCTGGAAACACCATATATTTT
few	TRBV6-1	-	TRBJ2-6	CASRRFDTISGANVLTF	TGTGCCAGCAGGAGGTTCGACACGATCTCTGGGGCCAACGTCCTGACTTTC
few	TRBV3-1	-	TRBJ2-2	CVSSLGRGTGELFF	TGTGTCAGCAGCCTCGGACGGGGCACCGGGGAGCTGTTTTTT
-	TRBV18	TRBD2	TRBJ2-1	CASSPPGLAGDEQFF	TGTGCCAGCTCACCACCGGGACTAGCGGGGGATGAGCAGTTCTTC
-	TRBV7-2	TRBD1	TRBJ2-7	CASSVQPGQGDEQYF	TGTGCCAGCAGCGTGCAACCGGGACAGGGGGACGAGCAGTACTTC
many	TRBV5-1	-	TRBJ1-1	CASSLETEAFF	TGCGCCAGCAGCTTGGAAACTGAAGCTTTCTTT
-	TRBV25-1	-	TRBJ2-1	CASRWAHNEQFF	TGTGCCTCACGATGGGCTCACAATGAGCAGTTCTTC
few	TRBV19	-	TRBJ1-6	CASSTRASPLHF	TGTGCCAGTAGTACGAGGGCTTCACCCCTCCACTTT
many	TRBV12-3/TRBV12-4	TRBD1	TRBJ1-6	CASTSDRVGSPLHF	TGTGCCAGCACCTCCGACAGGGTCGGTTCACCCCTCCACTTT
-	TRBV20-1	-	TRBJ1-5	CSARDWQGNQPQHF	TGCAGTGCTAGAGATTGGCAGGGGAATCAGCCCCAGCATTTT
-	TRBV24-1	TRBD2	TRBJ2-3	CATSDPGPSGNQHTDTQYF	TGTGCCACCAGTGACCCTGGGCCTAGCGGAAATCAGCACACAGATACGCAGTATTTT
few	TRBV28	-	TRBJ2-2	CASSKTGFTGELFF	TGTGCCAGCAGTAAGACAGGTTTCACCGGGGAGCTGTTTTTT
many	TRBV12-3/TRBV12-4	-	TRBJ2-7	CASSNRAYEQYF	TGTGCCAGCAGTAACAGGGCCTACGAGCAGTACTTC
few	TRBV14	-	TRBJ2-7	CASSPRRGYTYEQYF	TGTGCCAGCAGCCCCAGGAGGGGTTATACCTACGAGCAGTACTTC
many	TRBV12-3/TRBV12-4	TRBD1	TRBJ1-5	CASSFNRGNQPQHF	TGTGCCAGCAGTTTTAACAGGGGTAATCAGCCCCAGCATTTT
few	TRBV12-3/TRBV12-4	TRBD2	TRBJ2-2	CASSLGLGHGGELFF	TGTGCCAGCAGTTTGGGACTAGGACATGGCGGGGAGCTGTTTTTT
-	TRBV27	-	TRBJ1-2	CASRRRSGYTF	TGTGCCAGCAGGCGGCGAAGTGGCTACACCTTC
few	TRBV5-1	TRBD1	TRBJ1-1	CASSPRTGGKDTEAFF	TGCGCCAGCAGCCCCCGGACAGGGGGGAAGGATACTGAAGCTTTCTTT
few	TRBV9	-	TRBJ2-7	CASRVAGPFYEQYF	TGTGCCAGCAGGGTGGCAGGGCCCTTCTACGAGCAGTACTTC